The 19 T cell receptor beta chains below come from one sample, sequenced in a study of blood T cell repertoires in COVID-19. Assay: immunoSEQ multiplex PCR; the TCRdb copy retains only in-frame clones and omits some. The data show 100,000 to 150,000 clones, over 60% seen once. The sequencing sample was made of peripheral blood. Receptor source: a man aged 35 to 55 with active or convalescent COVID-19.

The gene calls are TRBV12-3 or TRBV12-4 and TRBJ2-3; D might be TRBD1 (5 bases). V lost 6 bases and J 6 bases, leaving 7 bases between the germline ends. The CDR3 covers 11 residues. CDR3 sequence (DNA): TGTGCCAGCAGCTCAGGGGATACGCAGTATTTT. It specifies CASSSGDTQYF.

The table lists this clone with a few counts. This chain links TRBV5-1 with TRBJ2-1; 8 positions match TRBD1. V was pared by 4 bases and J by 6 bases, with 15 bases of the junction left unmatched. Germline CDR1 and CDR2: SGHRS and YFSETQ. This CDR3 is 17 amino acids long. The CDR3 DNA reads as TGCGCCAGCAGCCCGGGGACAGGCACCTGGTGGGGCAATGAGCAGTTCTTC. This translates into CASSPGTGTWWGNEQFF.

This rearrangement joins TRBV7-9 to TRBJ1-5; 8 bases map to TRBD1. The J segment lost 2 bases and the V segment lost 5 bases, leaving 5 bases of the junction unmatched. CDR3 length equals 15 residues. Germline V gives CDR1 SEHNR, CDR2 FQNEAQ (reference sequence). The CDR3 region has the DNA TGTGCCAGCAGCCATACGGACAGGGGCAATCAGCCCCAGCATTTT. Translated, it gives CASSHTDRGNQPQHF.

This chain uses TRBV29-1 with TRBJ1-2; D perhaps matches TRBD1 (6 bases). This CDR3 is built from 13 residues. Germline V gene sequence: CDR1 SQVTM, CDR2 ANQGSEA. The CDR3 DNA sequence: TGCAGTTGGCTCGGTACGGGGGGGCGAGGCTACACCTTC. This codes for CSWLGTGGRGYTF.

The chain combines TRBV28 with TRBJ2-1; D is perhaps TRBD2 (5 bases). CDR3 length: 13 residues. V shed 5 bases and J shed 9 bases, with 14 bases lying between them. Germline V gene sequence: CDR1 MDHEN, CDR2 SYDVKM. The DNA for the CDR3 is TGTGCCAGCAGTCCGTCGTACGGAGGTGAGCAGTTCTTC. Protein: CASSPSYGGEQFF.

V gene TRBV30 combines with J gene TRBJ1-2; D call uncertain. Germline CDR1 is GTSNPN and CDR2 is SVGIG (reference sequence). The V gene lost 4 bases and the J gene lost 4 bases, with 13 bases spanning the gap. The CDR3 spans 13 residues. The CDR3 region is CAWTAGGGYGYTF. The CDR3 DNA sequence: TGTGCCTGGACAGCCGGCGGAGGCTATGGCTACACCTTC.

The gene calls are TRBV29-1 and TRBJ2-3, with 8 positions matching TRBD2. In germline, CDR1 is SQVTM, CDR2 ANQGSEA. V lost 8 bases and J lost 2; bases outside the gene matches: 9. The CDR3 consists of 14 residues. The CDR3 reads CSPRLALITDTQYF. For the CDR3, the DNA is TGCAGCCCGCGACTAGCGCTTATCACAGATACGCAGTATTTT.

This chain joins TRBV6-1 and TRBJ1-5; tentatively, D is TRBD1 (5 bases). The CDR3 has 13 residues. Between the trimmed V and J ends, which lost 0 bases and 11 bases, there was a span of 11 bases. Germline CDR1 is MNHNS and CDR2 is SASEGT. The CDR3 spells CASSEAGTKAQHF. DNA of the CDR3: TGTGCCAGCAGTGAAGCGGGGACTAAGGCCCAGCATTTT.

The chain carries TRBV6-4 and TRBJ2-1, with 13 bases identical to TRBD2. Trimming took 4 bases from V and 10 from J; bases not matched to a gene: 10. This CDR3 spans 16 amino acids. CDR1 is MRHNA and CDR2 is SNTAGT in the germline V gene. CDR3 residues: CASSVDWTSGSGEQFF. The DNA of the CDR3 is TGTGCCAGCAGTGTGGATTGGACTAGCGGGAGCGGGGAGCAGTTCTTC.

Concerning this clone itself: In the same sample, other DNA sequences code for this CDR3. The genes are TRBV3-1 (or the pseudogene TRBV3-2) and TRBJ2-3, with TRBD2 matching 9 bases. With V trimmed by 4 bases and J by 0 bases, 2 bases remained unmatched. The germline CDR1 and CDR2 sequences are LGHDT and YNNKEL (reference sequence). The CDR3 sequence is 15 residues long. CDR3 in DNA: TGTGCCAGCAGCCTTAGCGGGGGTAGCACAGATACGCAGTATTTT. Protein product: CASSLSGGSTDTQYF.

V usage is TRBV4-1 and J usage is TRBJ2-7, with TRBD1 identical over 7 bases. The CDR3 length is 15 residues. CDR1 and CDR2 (germline): MGHRA, YSYEKL. Trimming cost V 1 base and J 2 bases; bases outside gene matches: 5. The CDR3 here is CASSQASGGPYEQYF. For the CDR3, the DNA is TGCGCCAGCAGCCAAGCCTCAGGGGGACCCTACGAGCAGTACTTC.

This clone was observed a few times. The rearrangement uses TRBV13 and TRBJ2-3; 7 nucleotides line up with TRBD2. This CDR3 comprises 18 residues. V gave up 4 bases and J gave up 0 bases; unmatched junction bases: 13. The germline gives CDR1 PRHDT, CDR2 FYEKMQ (reference sequence). CDR3 residues: CASSSRGLADASTDTQYF. As DNA, the CDR3 is TGTGCCAGCAGCTCTAGGGGCCTAGCGGATGCTAGCACAGATACGCAGTATTTT.

The chain uses TRBV6-2 or TRBV6-3 and TRBJ1-1; tentatively, D is TRBD1 (5 bases). The CDR3 is made up of 15 amino acids. Trimming stripped 4 bases from V and 2 bases from J, with 14 bases between. Germline CDR1 is MNHEY and CDR2 is SVGEGT. CDR3 sequence (DNA): TGTGCCAGCAGTTCTCTATCGGGGGTAAACACTGAAGCTTTCTTT. It yields the protein CASSSLSGVNTEAFF.

The CDR3 is CASSSTGTADYNEQFF. CDR3 in DNA: TGCGCCAGCAGCTCAACCGGGACAGCGGATTACAATGAGCAGTTCTTC. The rearrangement joins TRBV5-1 to TRBJ2-1; 7 bases match TRBD1. The CDR3 has 16 residues. V lost 3 bases to trimming and J lost 4 bases; unmatched junction nucleotides: 10. Germline lookup yields CDR1 SGHRS and CDR2 YFSETQ.

This chain uses TRBV4-3 with TRBJ2-4, with a possible D match to TRBD1 (5 bases). Germline V lookup: CDR1 LGHNA, CDR2 YSLEER. The CDR3 extends over 15 amino acids. V was pared by 0 bases and J by 2 bases, with 8 bases between. The CDR3 DNA sequence: TGCGCCAGCAGCCAAGATCACAGGTCCAAAAACATTCAGTACTTC. The encoded protein is CASSQDHRSKNIQYF.

CDR3 DNA: TGTGCCAGCAGCGGGACAGATCGCCAGCCCCAGCATTTT. This encodes CASSGTDRQPQHF. The chain employs TRBV28 and TRBJ1-5; 7 bases fit TRBD1. The ends lost 6 bases at V and 7 bases at J; junction bases unmatched: 6. Germline V gene lookup returns CDR1 MDHEN and CDR2 SYDVKM. CDR3 size: 13 residues.

CDR3 in amino acids: CASSLYQETQYF. The CDR3 nucleotides are TGTGCCAGCAGTCTGTACCAAGAGACCCAGTACTTC. The chain has TRBV12-3 or TRBV12-4 and TRBJ2-5, with D unresolved. V lost 5 bases to trimming and J lost 0 bases, with 4 bases between them. The CDR3 covers 12 residues.

V is TRBV2 and J is TRBJ2-2; D is uncertain. Trimming took 2 bases from V and 0 from J, leaving 7 bases between them. The CDR3 has 15 residues. Germline CDR1 SNHLY, CDR2 FYNNEI. CDR3 nucleotide sequence: TGTGCCAGCAGTGAATCACGGTCGAACACCGGGGAGCTGTTTTTT. This sequence encodes CASSESRSNTGELFF.

This clone was counted once. The chain is built from TRBV5-1 and TRBJ2-3; the match to TRBD2 covers 14 bases. Germline lookup yields CDR1 SGHRS and CDR2 YFSETQ. This CDR3 contains 19 residues. Losses at the gene ends were 4 bases for V and 1 base for J; bases not matched to a gene: 11. CDR3 DNA sequence: TGCGCCAGCAGCGGGCTGACTAGCGGGGGGGCACTTGGCACAGATACGCAGTATTTT. This gives the protein CASSGLTSGGALGTDTQYF.